A single sample is the source of the 15 T cell receptor beta chains below, sequenced in a study of post-analysis software for immune sequencing data. Researchers reported that TCR beta cDNA libraries carried unique molecular identifiers. In TCRdb, the PCR reads were re-called with MiXCR into one record per CDR3 protein. The sample has about 380,000 distinct CDR3 sequences, roughly 36% seen once. The antigens for these receptors are not known. Study outcomes and limitations: Four to six TRBV segments (TRBV5-6, TRBV5-1 and TRBV20-1 among them) occurred more frequently in patients than in controls.

Sample: blood. Receptor source: a girl aged 10-17 years with multiple sclerosis.

The V call is TRBV5-1, the J call TRBJ2-1; maybe TRBD2 (6 bases). The germline V gene has CDR1 SGHRS and CDR2 YFSETQ. This CDR3 is 17 amino acids long. V dropped 3 bases and J dropped 6 bases, with 22 bases sitting between them. The CDR3 nucleotides are TGCGCCAGCAGCTCCACTCCAGGGAGGATAATTAGCAATGAGCAGTTCTTC. As protein: CASSSTPGRIISNEQFF.

The rearrangement uses TRBV6-6 and TRBJ1-4; weak D call: TRBD1 (5 bases). Germline V CDR1 and CDR2: MNHNY, SVGAGI (reference sequence). CDR3 length equals 15 residues. Trimming left V 2 bases short and J 6 bases short, with 13 bases between. In nucleotides, the CDR3 is TGTGCCAGCAGTTACCCAGGGAGGGGAGATGAAAAACTGTTTTTT. It encodes CASSYPGRGDEKLFF.

The genes are TRBV7-6 and TRBJ2-5; perhaps TRBD2 as D (7 bases). The V gene lost 1 base and the J gene lost 1 base, with 10 bases spanning the gap. The CDR3 contains 15 residues. Germline values: CDR1 SGHVS, CDR2 FNYEAQ. The CDR3 reads CASSLVGGAQETQYF. CDR3 nucleotide sequence: TGTGCCAGCAGCTTAGTTGGGGGGGCCCAAGAGACCCAGTACTTC.

This clonotype appeared once. V is TRBV6-6 and J is TRBJ2-7, with D unresolved. V was clipped by 2 bases and J by 7 bases, with 6 bases between them. In germline, CDR1 is MNHNY, CDR2 SVGAGI (reference sequence). This CDR3 is built from 11 residues. CDR3 residues: CASSYPNEQYF. CDR3 DNA sequence: TGTGCCAGCAGTTACCCCAATGAGCAGTACTTC.

The chain uses TRBV7-9 and TRBJ1-1, with D possibly matching TRBD1 (5 bases). The germline V gene encodes CDR1 SEHNR and CDR2 FQNEAQ (reference sequence). V lost 5 bases and J 1 base, leaving 11 bases between the germline ends. The CDR3 is 14 residues long. CDR3 sequence reads: CASSPPGTNTEAFF. CDR3 coding DNA: TGTGCCAGCAGCCCGCCCGGGACGAACACTGAAGCTTTCTTT.

The chain links TRBV7-2 to TRBJ1-4; possible D gene TRBD1, 6 bases. CDR3 length: 14 amino acids. Germline V gives CDR1 SGHTA, CDR2 FQGNSA. V shed 2 bases and J shed 6 bases, with 10 bases lying between them. The CDR3 DNA is TGTGCCAGCAGCTTAATTTGGACAGATGAAAAACTGTTTTTT. Translating it yields CASSLIWTDEKLFF.

The V call is TRBV5-1, the J call TRBJ2-1; D unresolved. There are 12 residues in the CDR3. Per germline, CDR1 SGHRS and CDR2 YFSETQ. V lost 4 bases, J lost 7 bases, and 9 bases lay in between. The CDR3 DNA follows: TGCGCCAGCAGCCCTGTGTGGAATGAGCAGTTCTTC. It is translated as CASSPVWNEQFF.

This rearrangement joins TRBV7-9 to TRBJ1-1; unclear D gene. The CDR3 contains 15 residues. CDR1 and CDR2 (germline): SEHNR, FQNEAQ (reference sequence). Deletions cut 3 bases from V and 2 bases from J, with 13 bases between. The CDR3 sequence is CASSFPGGPNTEAFF. The DNA for the CDR3 is TGTGCCAGCAGCTTCCCGGGAGGGCCCAACACTGAAGCTTTCTTT.

The chain combines TRBV20-1 with TRBJ2-1; possible D gene TRBD2, 5 bases. Germline lookup yields CDR1 DFQATT and CDR2 SNEGSKA (reference sequence). The CDR3 loop spans 17 amino acids. Between the trimmed V and J ends, which lost 0 bases and 0 bases, there was a span of 15 bases. In DNA form, the CDR3 reads TGCAGTGCTAGAGATCTACGGGCTAGCCTCTCCTACAATGAGCAGTTCTTC. Translating it yields CSARDLRASLSYNEQFF.

V and J are TRBV4-2 and TRBJ2-4, with D hard to call. The CDR3 contains 19 residues. Per germline, CDR1 LGHNA and CDR2 YNFKEQ. Trimming left V 0 bases short and J 0 bases short, with 18 bases between. In DNA form, the CDR3 reads TGTGCCAGCAGCCAAGAATCGGCAGGTTTTCCCCAAGCCAAAAACATTCAGTACTTC. Protein product: CASSQESAGFPQAKNIQYF.

This clonotype was observed a handful of times. The chain uses TRBV29-1 and TRBJ2-3, with a tentative D call TRBD2 (5 bases). CDR1 and CDR2 (germline): SQVTM, ANQGSEA. This CDR3 contains 14 residues. The V end lost 4 bases, the J end lost 0 bases, and 11 bases lay between the germline ends. The CDR3 here is CSVATGSSTDTQYF. The CDR3 nucleotides are TGCAGCGTTGCGACGGGATCTAGCACAGATACGCAGTATTTT.

The chain employs TRBV7-3 and TRBJ2-3; 7 nucleotides match TRBD2. The CDR3 is 13 residues long. V was pared by 5 bases and J by 5 bases, with 4 bases of the junction left unmatched. Germline CDR1 is SGHTA and CDR2 is FQGTGA. CDR3 amino acids: CASSPGTKDTQYF. CDR3 DNA: TGTGCCAGCAGCCCCGGGACTAAAGATACGCAGTATTTT.

This clonotype appeared a few times. CDR3 sequence (DNA): TGTGCCAGCAGCCAGGGACAGGGGGTTAAAAACATTCAGTACTTC. This gives the protein CASSQGQGVKNIQYF. The chain uses TRBV12-3 or TRBV12-4 and TRBJ2-4, with 11 nucleotides matching TRBD1. The CDR3 extends over 15 amino acids. V trimming: 6 bases; J trimming: 4 bases; junction bases outside the gene matches: 5.

This clonotype was picked up a small number of times. This chain connects TRBV20-1 to TRBJ1-1; D not certain. V was clipped by 1 base and J by 4 bases, with 10 bases between them. CDR1 and CDR2 from the germline V gene are DFQATT and SNEGSKA (reference sequence). The CDR3 runs to 13 residues. The CDR3 DNA reads as TGCAGTGCTAGAGGGGGAGCGGGCACTGAAGCTTTCTTT. This sequence encodes CSARGGAGTEAFF.

About this clonotype itself: Germline and junction disagree at one end, which may indicate a read error. This rearrangement joins TRBV10-3 to TRBJ1-3; maybe TRBD1 (5 bases). Germline V gene sequence: CDR1 ENHRY, CDR2 SYGVKD. This CDR3 comprises 14 residues. CDR3 protein: CAHKMGDSGNTIYF. In DNA, the CDR3 is TGTGCCCATAAGATGGGGGATTCTGGGAACACCATATATTTT.